This TCR beta chain derives from a study of spatial heterogeneity in lung cancer. Overall study context: There were, on average, more than 9.5 raw-read appearances for each unique TCR and UMI combination.

As regards this clonotype: Relative to the germline gene, one junction end is altered; a read error may explain this.

Sample time point: sample taken at primary tumor resection. The donor population consisted of 72 patients with untreated, early-stage non-small cell lung cancer. Whole RNA from tumor, nontumor lung or frozen PBMC was sequenced unsorted. Germline CDR1 reads SNHLY; CDR2 reads FYNNEI. The CDR3 sequence is 13 residues long. A distinct unique molecular identifier was carried by each TCR cDNA molecule. TCRdb re-analysed the 5' RACE reads in MiXCR, keeping a single row per CDR3 protein. The sample has under 50,000 distinct CDR3 sequences, 5% to 6.5% seen once. The chain recombines TRBV2 with TRBJ1-2; no clear D. This sequence was found in a female donor with early-stage non-small cell lung cancer. The sample was PBMCs, taken at surgery. The CDR3 DNA reads as TGTGCCAGCAGGGAAGAAGTCGGCTATGGCTACACCTTC. This gives the protein CASREEVGYGYTF.